These 8 T cell receptor beta chains were all obtained from the same sample, sequenced in a study of blood T cell repertoires in COVID-19. Method: immunoSEQ multiplex PCR; TCRdb's copy keeps in-frame clones and lacks some. The sample has more than 150,000 clones, 78% seen once. Sequencing was performed on peripheral blood. The receptors shown here come from a woman aged 80 or over with active or convalescent COVID-19.

This chain uses TRBV28 with TRBJ1-2; D gene unclear. Germline V gene lookup returns CDR1 MDHEN and CDR2 SYDVKM. The CDR3 has 12 residues. V was pared by 2 bases and J by 4 bases, with 5 bases between. The CDR3 spells CASSLQSYGYTF. CDR3 DNA sequence: TGTGCCAGCAGTTTACAGTCCTATGGCTACACCTTC.

The chain carries TRBV27 and TRBJ2-3, with a tentative D call TRBD1 (6 bases). This CDR3 contains 16 residues. Germline values: CDR1 MNHEY, CDR2 SMNVEV (reference sequence). V was shortened by 1 base and J by 3 bases, with 14 bases between the two germline ends. In DNA, the CDR3 is TGTGCCAGCAGTTTATTTGTGGGGGCCGGGACAGATACGCAGTATTTT. It yields the protein CASSLFVGAGTDTQYF.

This clone was detected once. The rearrangement joins TRBV14 to TRBJ1-1; 7 positions match TRBD1. The CDR3 has 13 amino acids. CDR1 and CDR2 from the germline V gene are SGHDN and FVKESK. The ends lost 0 bases at V and 10 bases at J; junction bases unmatched: 5. CDR3 DNA sequence: TGTGCCAGCAGCCAAGATAGGAGGACAGGAGCTTTCTTT. Translation: CASSQDRRTGAFF.

This chain links TRBV3-1 (or the pseudogene TRBV3-2) with TRBJ2-4, with 7 bases that match TRBD2. CDR3 length: 15 residues. V shed 4 bases, J shed 0 bases, and the junction held 3 bases outside the gene matches. Germline CDR1 is LGHDT and CDR2 is YNNKEL (reference sequence). The CDR3 sequence is CASSRAGVAKNIQYF. For the CDR3, the DNA is TGTGCCAGCAGCCGGGCGGGGGTAGCCAAAAACATTCAGTACTTC.

This clone has just one count. The V and J genes are TRBV18 and TRBJ2-7, with TRBD1 matching 10 bases. Germline V lookup: CDR1 KGHSH, CDR2 LQKENI. There are 15 residues in the CDR3. J was trimmed by 6 bases and V by 2 bases; bases with no gene match: 7. The CDR3 nucleotides read TGTGCCAGCTCACCAACACGGGACAGGGGATTCGAGCAGTACTTC. This gives the protein CASSPTRDRGFEQYF.

V gene TRBV23-1 combines with J gene TRBJ1-4; a possible D gene is TRBD1 (6 bases). Being an ORF, TRBV23-1 has a function that is uncertain. The length of the CDR3 is 19 residues. V lost 3 bases to trimming and J lost 1 base, with 21 bases between them. This CDR3 reads CASSHPGGITVGTNEKLFF. The CDR3 DNA follows: TGCGCCAGCAGTCATCCGGGGGGCATAACCGTTGGAACTAATGAAAAACTGTTTTTT.

The chain couples TRBV12-3 or TRBV12-4 to TRBJ2-5; D is perhaps TRBD1 (6 bases). The CDR3 runs 13 residues. V was trimmed by 3 bases and J by 4 bases, leaving 9 bases between them. CDR3 amino acids: CASSFVRGETQYF. In nucleotides, the CDR3 is TGTGCCAGCAGTTTTGTCAGGGGAGAGACCCAGTACTTC.

V usage is TRBV21-1 and J usage is TRBJ2-5; the D call of TRBD1 is as the table states it, not checked on the DNA. TRBV21-1 is deemed a pseudogene. The CDR3 is 15 amino acids. The CDR3 DNA follows: TGTGCCAGCAGCACACAGACAGGGGGCCGAGAGACCCAGTACTTC. Translation gives CASSTQTGGRETQYF.